This section outlines one TCR beta chain sequence together with its context. Per the original methods: Amplification from reference gene primers served as the basis for estimated nucleated cell counts. TCRdb's table, derived via immunoSEQ multiplex PCR, lists solely in-frame clones and lacks some. That table gives V, J and clone size, and the DNA gave D and trimming. Of around 130,000 clones in the sample, under 85% are singletons; the top ten hold about 12%. The data are from a study of blood T cell repertoires in COVID-19. The overall study: Spain, Italy and the United States supplied samples that represented acute and convalescent COVID-19. Sample material is recorded as cDNA or gDNA derived from T cells, B-cell-depleted T cells, or PBMCs.

The source material was peripheral blood. The origin of this receptor is a woman in her sixties with acute or convalescent COVID-19.

As DNA, the CDR3 is TGTGCCAGCAGCTTATACAATCAGCCCCAGCATTTT. It encodes CASSLYNQPQHF. The chain recombines TRBV5-6 with TRBJ1-5; no clear D gene. Germline V gene data show CDR1 as SGHDT and CDR2 as YYEEEE. CDR3 length equals 12 residues. Trimming took off 2 bases at V and 3 bases at J, with 3 bases between the two ends.